A single sample is the source of the 16 T cell receptor beta chains below, sequenced in a study of technical replicates of blood from a few donors. Method: immunoSEQ multiplex PCR; TCRdb's copy keeps in-frame clones and lacks some. The sample carries around 83,000 clones, over 85% recorded once. The sequencing input was T cells isolated from PBMCs. All receptors derive from a human donor in good health.

This clone was detected a few times. This sequence joins TRBV6-6 and TRBJ1-4, with 8 positions matching TRBD1. Germline CDR1 and CDR2: MNHNY and SVGAGI (reference sequence). The V segment lost 6 bases and the J segment 5 bases; nucleotides outside the gene matches: 5. The CDR3 totals 14 residues. In nucleotides, the CDR3 is TGTGCCAGCAGGCAGGGGGCAGCGAATGAAAAACTGTTTTTT. Translated, it gives CASRQGAANEKLFF.

In DNA form, the CDR3 reads TGTGCCAGCAGCCAAGGGGATAGGAACTACAATGAGCAGTTCTTC. Residues: CASSQGDRNYNEQFF. The chain has TRBV6-1 and TRBJ2-1, with D possibly TRBD1 on 5 matching bases. The germline V gene encodes CDR1 MNHNS and CDR2 SASEGT. This CDR3 has 15 amino acids. The V end was cut by 6 bases, the J end by 3 bases, with 15 bases between.

V and J are TRBV7-9 and TRBJ1-2; D is unclear. The germline V and J ends were trimmed by 1 base and 2 bases, with 8 bases remaining between them. The CDR3 extends over 14 amino acids. Germline lookup yields CDR1 SEHNR and CDR2 FQNEAQ (reference sequence). The CDR3 loop reads CASSLVATNYGYTF. CDR3 DNA sequence: TGTGCCAGCAGCTTAGTCGCCACAAACTATGGCTACACCTTC.

The rearrangement links TRBV5-8 to TRBJ2-2, with 7 bases fitting TRBD1. The germline gives CDR1 SGHTS, CDR2 YDEGEE. The CDR3 consists of 16 residues. V shed 3 bases and J 4 bases; nucleotides not matched to a gene: 9. The CDR3, as DNA: TGTGCCAGCAGCTCTTACAGGGGTCTAAGCACCGGGGAGCTGTTTTTT. It specifies CASSSYRGLSTGELFF.

This CDR3 reads CASSQTGLAYNEQFF. The CDR3 coding sequence is TGTGCCAGCAGCCAGACGGGACTAGCCTACAATGAGCAGTTCTTC. This chain links TRBV7-2 with TRBJ2-1; 8 nucleotides agree with TRBD2. This CDR3 is built from 15 residues. V trimming: 5 bases; J trimming: 2 bases; junction bases outside the gene matches: 5. Germline CDR1 and CDR2: SGHTA and FQGNSA.

The chain links TRBV4-1 to TRBJ1-1; a weak D match, TRBD1 (6 bases). The CDR3 length is 16 residues. Trimming took off 1 base at V and 1 base at J, with 13 bases between the two ends. Germline V gives CDR1 MGHRA, CDR2 YSYEKL. CDR3 region: CASSQAQGHRNTEAFF. The CDR3, as DNA: TGCGCCAGCAGCCAAGCCCAGGGACATAGGAACACTGAAGCTTTCTTT.

This chain uses TRBV28 with TRBJ2-1, with D perhaps matching TRBD2 (5 bases). CDR1 MDHEN and CDR2 SYDVKM come from the germline V gene. Trimming removed 3 bases at V and 7 bases at J, with 10 bases between. The CDR3 spans 13 residues. The DNA of the CDR3 is TGTGCCAGCAGTTTGGCGGGCCGGAATGAGCAGTTCTTC. It specifies CASSLAGRNEQFF. Drawing the rest from reference TRBV28 and TRBJ2-1, the complete variable domain is DVKVTQSSRYLVKRTGEKVFLECVQDMDHENMFWYRQDPGLGLRLIYFSYDVKMKEKGDIPEGYSVSREKKERFSLILESASTNQTSMYLCASSLAGRNEQFFGPGTRLTVL.

This rearrangement joins TRBV2 to TRBJ2-7, with a tentative D call TRBD1 (6 bases). Between the trimmed V and J ends, which lost 7 bases and 2 bases, there was a span of 27 bases. This CDR3 has 18 residues. Germline V gene sequence: CDR1 SNHLY, CDR2 FYNNEI. The CDR3 DNA reads as TGTGCCAGCATGCCACCATTCGGACAGACGGTAAGACCCTACGAGCAGTACTTC. Translated: CASMPPFGQTVRPYEQYF.

The genes are TRBV5-1 and TRBJ2-1, with a tentative D call TRBD1 (5 bases). Germline assignment: CDR1 SGHRS and CDR2 YFSETQ. CDR3 length equals 13 residues. V lost 1 base, J lost 6 bases, and 8 bases lay in between. The CDR3 nucleotides read TGCGCCAGCAGCTTGCAGGGTCTCAATGAGCAGTTCTTC. It yields the protein CASSLQGLNEQFF.

The V call is TRBV5-1, the J call TRBJ1-1; TRBD1 aligns across 11 bases. The CDR3 contains 15 residues. With 4 bases clipped from V and 5 bases from J, the junction kept 7 bases outside the gene matches. Germline CDR1 reads SGHRS; CDR2 reads YFSETQ. The CDR3 bases are TGCGCCAGCAGCCGGACAGGGGGCGAAGAGACTGAAGCTTTCTTT. This codes for CASSRTGGEETEAFF.

This clone was picked up a small number of times. V and J are TRBV18 and TRBJ1-2; 7 positions agree with TRBD1. The junction had 6 bases not matched to a gene; V was cut back by 3 bases and J by 2 bases. Germline V gene sequence: CDR1 KGHSH, CDR2 LQKENI. The CDR3 is 15 amino acids. As DNA, the CDR3 is TGTGCCAGCTCACCCGCGTCGACAGGGAACTATGGCTACACCTTC. Protein sequence: CASSPASTGNYGYTF.

In its sample, this clone was seen a few times. V and J are TRBV19 and TRBJ1-1; D call uncertain. The CDR3 has 12 amino acids. From germline, CDR1 is LNHDA and CDR2 SQIVND (reference sequence). V was cut by 3 bases and J by 9 bases, with 11 bases left in between. The CDR3 sequence: CASSIAGYKAFF. CDR3 DNA sequence: TGTGCCAGTAGTATTGCCGGTTATAAAGCTTTCTTT.

This chain links TRBV5-8 with TRBJ2-4; the D gene is possibly TRBD2 (6 bases). This CDR3 comprises 14 residues. The V gene's germline CDR1 is SGHTS and CDR2 YDEGEE. CDR3 protein: CYGGDGRAKNIQYF. In DNA, the CDR3 is TGTTATGGAGGGGACGGGCGGGCCAAAAACATTCAGTACTTC.

The chain carries TRBV7-9 and TRBJ1-2, with D perhaps TRBD1 (5 bases). The CDR3 consists of 12 residues. V dropped 3 bases and J dropped 4 bases, with 6 bases sitting between them. Germline CDR1 is SEHNR and CDR2 is FQNEAQ (reference sequence). The CDR3 here is CASSLGLYGYTF. DNA for the CDR3: TGTGCCAGCAGCTTGGGACTCTATGGCTACACCTTC.

The V and J genes are TRBV10-1 and TRBJ1-3; tentative D call: TRBD1 (5 bases). The V and J ends lost 3 bases and 0 bases respectively, with 18 bases between them. This CDR3 contains 18 residues. The germline V gene has CDR1 WNHNN and CDR2 SYGVQD (reference sequence). The CDR3 loop reads CASSEGNRFSYSGNTIYF. For the CDR3, the DNA is TGCGCCAGCAGTGAAGGAAACAGGTTCTCATACTCTGGAAACACCATATATTTT.

The gene calls are TRBV5-4 and TRBJ2-3; weak D call: TRBD1 (5 bases). Germline CDR1 reads SGHNT; CDR2 reads YYREEE (reference sequence). The CDR3 runs to 14 residues. The V and J ends lost 4 bases and 4 bases respectively, with 13 bases between them. CDR3 sequence: CASSTYEGADTQYF. Written as DNA, the CDR3 is TGTGCCAGCAGCACTTACGAAGGGGCAGATACGCAGTATTTT. The whole variable domain, filled in from reference TRBV5-4 and TRBJ2-3, reads ETGVTQSPTHLIKTRGQQVTLRCSSQSGHNTVSWYQQALGQGPQFIFQYYREEENGRGNFPPRFSGLQFPNYSSELNVNALELDDSALYLCASSTYEGADTQYFGPGTRLTVL.